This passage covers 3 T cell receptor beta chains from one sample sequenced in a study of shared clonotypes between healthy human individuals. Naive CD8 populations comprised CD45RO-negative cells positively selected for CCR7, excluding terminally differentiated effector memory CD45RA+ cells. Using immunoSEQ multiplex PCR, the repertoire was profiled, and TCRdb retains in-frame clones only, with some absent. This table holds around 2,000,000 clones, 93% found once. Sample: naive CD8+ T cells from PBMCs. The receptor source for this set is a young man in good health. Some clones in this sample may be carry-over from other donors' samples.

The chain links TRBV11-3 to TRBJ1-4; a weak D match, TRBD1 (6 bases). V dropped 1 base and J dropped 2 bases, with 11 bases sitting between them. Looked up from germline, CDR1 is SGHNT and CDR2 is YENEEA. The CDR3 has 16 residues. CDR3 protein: CASSLVGDRTNEKLFF. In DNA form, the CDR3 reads TGTGCCAGCAGCTTAGTTGGAGACAGGACTAATGAAAAACTGTTTTTT.

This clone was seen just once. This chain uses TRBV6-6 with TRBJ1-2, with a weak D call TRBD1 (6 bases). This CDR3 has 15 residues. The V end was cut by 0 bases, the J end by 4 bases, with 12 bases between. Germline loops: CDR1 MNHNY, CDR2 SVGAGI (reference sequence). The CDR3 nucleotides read TGTGCCAGCAGTTACTCGTCGGGACACTCCTATGGCTACACCTTC. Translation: CASSYSSGHSYGYTF.

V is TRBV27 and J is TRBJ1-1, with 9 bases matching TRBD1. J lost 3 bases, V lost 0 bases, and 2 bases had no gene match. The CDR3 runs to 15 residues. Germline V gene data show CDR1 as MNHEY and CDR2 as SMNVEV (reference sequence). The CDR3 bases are TGTGCCAGCAGTTTATCGGGACAGGGTTACACTGAAGCTTTCTTT. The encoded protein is CASSLSGQGYTEAFF.